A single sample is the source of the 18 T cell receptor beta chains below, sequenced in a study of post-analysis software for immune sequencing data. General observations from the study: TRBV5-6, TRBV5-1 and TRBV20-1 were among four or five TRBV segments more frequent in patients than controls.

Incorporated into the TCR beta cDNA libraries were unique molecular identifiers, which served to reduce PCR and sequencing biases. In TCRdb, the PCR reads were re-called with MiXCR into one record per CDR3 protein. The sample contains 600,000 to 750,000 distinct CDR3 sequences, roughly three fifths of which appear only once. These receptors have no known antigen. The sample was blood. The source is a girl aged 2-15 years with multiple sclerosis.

CDR3 in amino acids: CASGSGLTYNEQFF. DNA for the CDR3: TGTGCCAGCGGAAGCGGTCTGACATACAATGAGCAGTTCTTC. The chain joins TRBV6-5 to TRBJ2-1; D is perhaps TRBD2 (5 bases). Germline lookup yields CDR1 MNHEY and CDR2 SVGAGI. V lost 8 bases and J 4 bases, leaving 15 bases between the germline ends. There are 14 residues in the CDR3.

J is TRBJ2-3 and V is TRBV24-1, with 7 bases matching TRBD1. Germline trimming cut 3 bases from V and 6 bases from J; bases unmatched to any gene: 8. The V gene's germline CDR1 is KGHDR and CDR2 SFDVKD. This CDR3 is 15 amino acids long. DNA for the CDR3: TGTGCCACCAGTGATAAACAGGGGTCAGCCGATACGCAGTATTTT. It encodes CATSDKQGSADTQYF.

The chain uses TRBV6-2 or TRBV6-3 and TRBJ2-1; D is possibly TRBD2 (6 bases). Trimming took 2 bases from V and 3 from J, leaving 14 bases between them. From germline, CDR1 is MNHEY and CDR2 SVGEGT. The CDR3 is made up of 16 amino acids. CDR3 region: CASSYGIGGGYNEQFF. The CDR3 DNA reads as TGTGCCAGCAGTTACGGGATCGGGGGAGGCTACAATGAGCAGTTCTTC.

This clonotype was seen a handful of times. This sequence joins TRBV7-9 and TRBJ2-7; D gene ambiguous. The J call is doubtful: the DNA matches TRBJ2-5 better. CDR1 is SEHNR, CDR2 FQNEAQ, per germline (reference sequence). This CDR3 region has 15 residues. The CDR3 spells CASTPDPYIAETQYF. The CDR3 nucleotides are TGTGCCAGCACCCCCGACCCCTATATCGCAGAGACCCAGTACTTC.

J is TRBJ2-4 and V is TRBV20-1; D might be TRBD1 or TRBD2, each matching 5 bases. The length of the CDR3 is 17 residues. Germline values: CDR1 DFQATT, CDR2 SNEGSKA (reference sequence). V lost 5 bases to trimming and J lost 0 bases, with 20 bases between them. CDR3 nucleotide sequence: TGCAGTGCTTCCCCTCCCGGGACCTCCCTAGCCAAAAACATTCAGTACTTC. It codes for CSASPPGTSLAKNIQYF.

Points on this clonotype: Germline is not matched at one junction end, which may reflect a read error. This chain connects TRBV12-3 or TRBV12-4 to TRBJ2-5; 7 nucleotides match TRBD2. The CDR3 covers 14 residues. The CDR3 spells CACRLSGTQETQYF. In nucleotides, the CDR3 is TGTGCCTGCAGGCTGAGCGGGACCCAAGAGACCCAGTACTTC.

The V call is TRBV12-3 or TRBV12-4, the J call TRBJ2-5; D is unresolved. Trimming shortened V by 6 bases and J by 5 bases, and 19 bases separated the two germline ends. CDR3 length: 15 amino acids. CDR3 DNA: TGTGCCAGCAGCTACCAAATAGGGATGCGGGAGACCCAGTACTTC. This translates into CASSYQIGMRETQYF.

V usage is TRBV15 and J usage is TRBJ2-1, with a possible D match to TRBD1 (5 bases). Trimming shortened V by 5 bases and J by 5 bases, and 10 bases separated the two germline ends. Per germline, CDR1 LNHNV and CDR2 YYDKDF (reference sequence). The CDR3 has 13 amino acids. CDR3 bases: TGTGCCACCAGCGGACAAGATCACAATGAGCAGTTCTTC. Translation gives CATSGQDHNEQFF.

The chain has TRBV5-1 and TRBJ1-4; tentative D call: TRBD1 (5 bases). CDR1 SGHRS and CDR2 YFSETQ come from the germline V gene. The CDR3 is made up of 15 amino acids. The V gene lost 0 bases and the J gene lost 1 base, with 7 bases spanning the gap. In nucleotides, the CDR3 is TGCGCCAGCAGCTTGGGGGACCGAACTAATGAAAAACTGTTTTTT. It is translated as CASSLGDRTNEKLFF.

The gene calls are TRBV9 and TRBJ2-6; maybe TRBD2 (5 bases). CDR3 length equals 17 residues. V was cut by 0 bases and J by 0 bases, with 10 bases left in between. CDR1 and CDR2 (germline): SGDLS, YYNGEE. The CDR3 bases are TGTGCCAGCAGCGTAGGGGGAGTCAGCTCTGGGGCCAACGTCCTGACTTTC. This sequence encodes CASSVGGVSSGANVLTF.

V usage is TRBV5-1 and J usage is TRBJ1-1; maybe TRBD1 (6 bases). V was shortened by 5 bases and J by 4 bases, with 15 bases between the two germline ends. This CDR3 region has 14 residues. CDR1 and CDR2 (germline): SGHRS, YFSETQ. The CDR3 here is CASRPLQGVTEAFF. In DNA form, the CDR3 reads TGCGCCAGCAGGCCTCTACAGGGAGTCACTGAAGCTTTCTTT. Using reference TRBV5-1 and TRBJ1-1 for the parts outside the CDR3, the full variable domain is KAGVTQTPRYLIKTRGQQVTLSCSPISGHRSVSWYQQTPGQGLQFLFEYFSETQRNKGNFPGRFSGRQFSNSRSEMNVSTLELGDSALYLCASRPLQGVTEAFFGQGTRLTVV.

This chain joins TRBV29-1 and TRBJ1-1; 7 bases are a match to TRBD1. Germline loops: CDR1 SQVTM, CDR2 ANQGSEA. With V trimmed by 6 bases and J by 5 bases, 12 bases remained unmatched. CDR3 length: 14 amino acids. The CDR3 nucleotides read TGCAGCGTGGTCAGACAGGGAACTAGGACTGAAGCTTTCTTT. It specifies CSVVRQGTRTEAFF.

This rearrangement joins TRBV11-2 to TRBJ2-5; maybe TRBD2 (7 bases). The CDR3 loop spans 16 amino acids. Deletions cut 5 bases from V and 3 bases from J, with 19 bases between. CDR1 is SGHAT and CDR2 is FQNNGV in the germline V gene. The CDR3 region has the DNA TGTGCCAGCAGCCAGGGTTGGGGGGGGCCAGAAGAGACCCAGTACTTC. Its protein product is CASSQGWGGPEETQYF.

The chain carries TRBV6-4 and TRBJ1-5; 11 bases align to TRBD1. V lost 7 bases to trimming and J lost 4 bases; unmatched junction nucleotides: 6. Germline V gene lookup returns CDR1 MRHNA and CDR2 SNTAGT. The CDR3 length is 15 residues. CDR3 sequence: CASTGQGARNQPQHF. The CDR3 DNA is TGTGCCAGCACCGGACAGGGGGCGCGGAATCAGCCCCAGCATTTT.

The DNA of the CDR3 is TGTGCCATCAGGGACAGGGGACTTCCTTCCCAATCCTACGAGCAGTACTTC. This gives the protein CAIRDRGLPSQSYEQYF. V usage is TRBV10-3 and J usage is TRBJ2-5, with 9 positions matching TRBD1. The last part of the DNA fits TRBJ2-7 better; the J call may be wrong. The CDR3 is 17 amino acids. Germline CDR1 is ENHRY and CDR2 is SYGVKD.

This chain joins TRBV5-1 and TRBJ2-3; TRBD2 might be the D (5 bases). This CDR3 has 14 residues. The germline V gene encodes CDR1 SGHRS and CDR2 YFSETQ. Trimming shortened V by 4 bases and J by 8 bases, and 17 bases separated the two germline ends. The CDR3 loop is CASSPPSKGGTQYF. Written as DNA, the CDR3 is TGCGCCAGCAGCCCCCCTAGCAAGGGCGGTACGCAGTATTTT.

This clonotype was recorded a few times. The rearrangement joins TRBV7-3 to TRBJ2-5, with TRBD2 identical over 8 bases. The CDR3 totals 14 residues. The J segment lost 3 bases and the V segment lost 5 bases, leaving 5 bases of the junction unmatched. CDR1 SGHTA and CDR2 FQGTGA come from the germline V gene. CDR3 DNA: TGTGCCAGCAGCCTGAGCGGGAGTGAAGAGACCCAGTACTTC. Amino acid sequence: CASSLSGSEETQYF.

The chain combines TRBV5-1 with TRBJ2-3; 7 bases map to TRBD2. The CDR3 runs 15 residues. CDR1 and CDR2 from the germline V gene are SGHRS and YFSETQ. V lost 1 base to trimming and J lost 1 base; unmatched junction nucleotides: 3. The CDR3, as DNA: TGCGCCAGCAGCTTGCGGGGGGTTCGCACAGATACGCAGTATTTT. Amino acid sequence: CASSLRGVRTDTQYF.